Below are 27 T cell receptor beta chains sequenced from a single sample in a study of blood T cells in healthy people across ages. With a J-beta primer mix and a sample-barcoded 5' primer, a second PCR ran about 7 to 12 cycles. MiXCR was run by TCRdb on the 5' RACE reads, yielding one entry per CDR3 protein. The sample carries hundreds of thousands of distinct CDR3 sequences, 58% recorded once. The sample taken for sequencing was blood. Receptors originate from a man aged 60-69 years in good health.

This rearrangement joins TRBV10-3 to TRBJ2-7; D is unresolved. The CDR3 length is 13 residues. V lost 6 bases and J lost 0, with 9 bases in between. CDR1 ENHRY and CDR2 SYGVKD come from the germline V gene. CDR3 amino acids: CAIRDVHSYEQYF. The DNA for the CDR3 is TGTGCCATCAGGGACGTACACTCCTACGAGCAGTACTTC.

The rearrangement uses TRBV6-6 and TRBJ1-1, with D maybe TRBD1 (6 bases). CDR3 length: 13 amino acids. The V gene lost 6 bases and the J gene lost 1 base, with 9 bases spanning the gap. Germline V gives CDR1 MNHNY, CDR2 SVGAGI (reference sequence). The DNA of the CDR3 is TGTGCCAGCAGGACAGGAGCGAACACTGAAGCTTTCTTT. Amino acid sequence: CASRTGANTEAFF.

The chain links TRBV28 to TRBJ2-5, with 7 bases matching TRBD1. The J call may be mistaken, given a closer DNA end match to TRBJ2-7. There are 13 residues in the CDR3. The germline CDR1 and CDR2 sequences are MDHEN and SYDVKM. The DNA of the CDR3 is TGTGCCAGCAGTCCACCAGGGGGTAGCGAGCAGTACTTC. Residues: CASSPPGGSEQYF.

The rearrangement links TRBV11-3 to TRBJ1-1; D perhaps matches TRBD1 (5 bases). This CDR3 contains 13 residues. V shed 3 bases and J shed 3 bases, with 8 bases lying between them. From germline, CDR1 is SGHNT and CDR2 YENEEA. The CDR3 region has the DNA TGTGCCAGCAGCTTGTTCAGGGACACTGAAGCTTTCTTT. Protein sequence: CASSLFRDTEAFF.

For the CDR3, the DNA is TGCGCCAGCAGCCCCAAGGGAGGGGACGGAAACACCATATATTTT. This encodes CASSPKGGDGNTIYF. This sequence joins TRBV4-1 and TRBJ1-3; maybe TRBD1 (5 bases). V gave up 4 bases and J gave up 4 bases, with 14 bases separating them. The CDR3 is 15 residues long. Germline V lookup: CDR1 MGHRA, CDR2 YSYEKL.

This sequence joins TRBV20-1 and TRBJ1-2; no clear D gene. With 1 base removed from V and 3 bases from J, the gap between germline ends came to 15 bases. The CDR3 totals 15 residues. Looked up from germline, CDR1 is DFQATT and CDR2 is SNEGSKA (reference sequence). CDR3 sequence (DNA): TGCAGTGCTAGAGCCCCCGGCAGCGGGGACTATGGCTACACCTTC. Its translation: CSARAPGSGDYGYTF.

In its sample, this clonotype was seen a few times. In DNA form, the CDR3 reads TGCAGTGCTAGTGGGACTCGTAGCACAGATACGCAGTATTTT. It encodes CSASGTRSTDTQYF. The gene calls are TRBV20-1 and TRBJ2-3, with D possibly matching TRBD2 (6 bases). The germline gives CDR1 DFQATT, CDR2 SNEGSKA (reference sequence). V was cut by 3 bases and J by 0 bases, with 10 bases left in between. This CDR3 is built from 14 residues.

The J gene is TRBJ2-5, the V gene TRBV5-1, with 13 bases aligning to TRBD2. This CDR3 has 17 residues. V trimming: 0 bases; J trimming: 4 bases; junction bases outside the gene matches: 6. CDR1 and CDR2 (germline): SGHRS, YFSETQ. The CDR3 DNA sequence: TGCGCCAGCAGCTTGGAGTTGGGACTAGCGGGGTCAGAGACCCAGTACTTC. Its protein product is CASSLELGLAGSETQYF. Using reference TRBV5-1 and TRBJ2-5 for the parts outside the CDR3, the full variable domain is KAGVTQTPRYLIKTRGQQVTLSCSPISGHRSVSWYQQTPGQGLQFLFEYFSETQRNKGNFPGRFSGRQFSNSRSEMNVSTLELGDSALYLCASSLELGLAGSETQYFGPGTRLLVL.

The V call is TRBV20-1, the J call TRBJ2-1, with 10 bases matching TRBD2. V dropped 7 bases and J dropped 2; count of bases not matched to a gene: 11. The germline gives CDR1 DFQATT, CDR2 SNEGSKA (reference sequence). This CDR3 is built from 16 residues. The CDR3 DNA is TGCAGTGTAAGGGACCCCGGGACTAGCGCCTACAATGAGCAGTTCTTC. It codes for CSVRDPGTSAYNEQFF.

J is TRBJ2-3 and V is TRBV7-8, with 8 positions matching TRBD1. The CDR3 is 15 amino acids. Germline trimming cut 5 bases from V and 6 bases from J; bases unmatched to any gene: 10. CDR1 is SGHVS, CDR2 FQNEAQ, per germline. CDR3 sequence: CASSPTGGTLDTQYF. The CDR3 coding sequence is TGTGCCAGCAGCCCTACAGGGGGGACCCTGGATACGCAGTATTTT. The whole variable domain, filled in from reference TRBV7-8 and TRBJ2-3, reads GAGVSQSPRYKVAKRGQDVALRCDPISGHVSLFWYQQALGQGPEFLTYFQNEAQLDKSGLPSDRFFAERPEGSVSTLKIQRTQQEDSAVYLCASSPTGGTLDTQYFGPGTRLTVL.

Comment on this clonotype: This may arise from a read error, as a much more abundant clone is one base away. The gene calls are TRBV4-2 and TRBJ2-7; D not certain. The CDR3 is 15 amino acids. Trimming shortened V by 2 bases and J by 0 bases, and 11 bases separated the two germline ends. Germline lookup yields CDR1 LGHNA and CDR2 YNFKEQ. The chain's CDR3 is CASSQSTASSYEQYF. CDR3 nucleotide sequence: TGTGCCAGCAGCCAATCGACGGCGAGCTCCTACGAGCAGTACTTC.

This clonotype was observed a handful of times. The genes are TRBV6-6 and TRBJ1-5; D is ambiguous. V was trimmed by 6 bases and J by 6 bases, leaving 15 bases between them. CDR1 MNHNY and CDR2 SVGAGI come from the germline V gene (reference sequence). The CDR3 is 14 amino acids. The CDR3 DNA is TGTGCCAGCAGCCCCCCGGAGAGGGCTCAGCCCCAGCATTTT. Translated: CASSPPERAQPQHF.

The chain links TRBV29-1 to TRBJ1-2, with D possibly TRBD1 on 5 matching bases. Deletions cut 7 bases from V and 8 bases from J, with 17 bases between. This CDR3 spans 12 amino acids. Germline loops: CDR1 SQVTM, CDR2 ANQGSEA. In DNA form, the CDR3 reads TGCAGCGCTTACAGGTCTCGAGGGGGCTACACCTTC. This encodes CSAYRSRGGYTF.

This clonotype was seen a few times. This chain connects TRBV3-1 to TRBJ2-5; possibly TRBD1 for D (6 bases). The closer fit of TRBJ2-7 to the DNA end suggests the J call may be wrong. Germline values: CDR1 LGHDT, CDR2 YNNKEL (reference sequence). This CDR3 has 14 residues. The CDR3 region has the DNA TGTGCCAGCAGCCAAGCACAGGGCCCCTACGAGCAGTACTTC. Translated, it gives CASSQAQGPYEQYF.

The chain couples TRBV3-1 to TRBJ2-4; either TRBD1 or TRBD2 may supply D (5 bases each). V was shortened by 3 bases and J by 6 bases, with 18 bases between the two germline ends. This CDR3 has 16 amino acids. Looked up from germline, CDR1 is LGHDT and CDR2 is YNNKEL (reference sequence). DNA of the CDR3: TGTGCCAGCAGCCAGGACCCCGGGACCGGAGGAAACATTCAGTACTTC. Translated: CASSQDPGTGGNIQYF. The entire variable domain, with the rest obtained from reference TRBV3-1 and TRBJ2-4, is as follows: DTAVSQTPKYLVTQMGNDKSIKCEQNLGHDTMYWYKQDSKKFLKIMFSYNNKELIINETVPNRFSPKSPDKAHLNLHINSLELGDSAVYFCASSQDPGTGGNIQYFGAGTRLSVL.

This clonotype was recorded a few times. The rearrangement uses TRBV3-1 and TRBJ1-2; TRBD1 matches at 7 bases. In germline, CDR1 is LGHDT, CDR2 YNNKEL (reference sequence). The CDR3 contains 14 residues. V gave up 3 bases and J gave up 7 bases; unmatched junction bases: 8. Here the CDR3 DNA reads TGTGCCAGCAGCCACCCCGACAGGGATGGTGGCTACACCTTC. Residues: CASSHPDRDGGYTF.

This rearrangement joins TRBV12-3 or TRBV12-4 to TRBJ2-3; either TRBD1 or TRBD2 may fit D (7 bases each). The CDR3 covers 16 residues. V lost 6 bases and J 2 bases, leaving 18 bases between the germline ends. CDR3 loop: CASSPGGGANTDTQYF. For the CDR3, the DNA is TGTGCCAGCAGCCCAGGGGGGGGCGCGAACACAGATACGCAGTATTTT.

The chain carries TRBV7-9 and TRBJ2-1, with unresolved D. The V gene lost 2 bases and the J gene lost 9 bases, with 11 bases spanning the gap. Germline assignment: CDR1 SEHNR and CDR2 FQNEAQ (reference sequence). This CDR3 has 13 amino acids. CDR3 in DNA: TGTGCCAGCAGCTTATTGTCGTCGGGTGAGCAGTTCTTC. It translates to CASSLLSSGEQFF.

This clonotype was seen just once. V and J are TRBV3-1 and TRBJ2-7; 7 nucleotides align to TRBD2. Germline V CDR1 and CDR2: LGHDT, YNNKEL (reference sequence). Germline trimming cut 0 bases from V and 6 bases from J; bases unmatched to any gene: 2. This CDR3 has 13 amino acids. The CDR3: CASSQEGRVEQYF. CDR3 sequence (DNA): TGTGCCAGCAGCCAAGAGGGGAGGGTCGAGCAGTACTTC.

The chain is built from TRBV30 and TRBJ1-1; D is possibly TRBD1 (6 bases). This CDR3 has 11 amino acids. The V end was cut by 4 bases, the J end by 10 bases, with 13 bases between. Germline V CDR1 and CDR2: GTSNPN, SVGIG (reference sequence). CDR3 in amino acids: CAWKSKGVAFF. CDR3 DNA: TGTGCCTGGAAGTCCAAGGGGGTAGCTTTCTTT.

V is TRBV5-5 and J is TRBJ1-4; possibly TRBD1 for D (5 bases). Germline V gene data show CDR1 as SGHKS and CDR2 as YYEKEE (reference sequence). The CDR3 sequence is 14 residues long. Trimming took 5 bases from V and 6 from J, leaving 14 bases between them. CDR3 region: CASRPGRGYEKLFF. The CDR3 coding sequence is TGTGCCAGCAGACCGGGACGCGGGTATGAAAAACTGTTTTTT. The full variable domain, in which reference TRBV5-5 and TRBJ1-4 provide the parts outside the CDR3, is DAGVTQSPTHLIKTRGQQVTLRCSPISGHKSVSWYQQVLGQGPQFIFQYYEKEERGRGNFPDRFSARQFPNYSSELNVNALLLGDSALYLCASRPGRGYEKLFFGSGTQLSVL.

This clonotype occurred a few times. The V and J genes are TRBV6-5 and TRBJ2-1; no reliable D call. Germline lookup yields CDR1 MNHEY and CDR2 SVGAGI. The V and J ends lost 3 bases and 2 bases respectively, with 17 bases between them. The CDR3 is 17 amino acids. CDR3 protein: CASSYNPPTRTYNEQFF. The CDR3, as DNA: TGTGCCAGCAGTTATAATCCGCCCACCCGTACCTACAATGAGCAGTTCTTC.

The chain uses TRBV7-9 and TRBJ2-1, with TRBD2 matching over 10 bases. The V gene's germline CDR1 is SEHNR and CDR2 FQNEAQ (reference sequence). The length of the CDR3 is 17 residues. Germline trimming cut 4 bases from V and 3 bases from J; bases unmatched to any gene: 9. The CDR3 is CASSSPSGGAYYNEQFF. CDR3 DNA: TGTGCCAGCAGCTCCCCCAGCGGGGGGGCCTACTACAATGAGCAGTTCTTC.

The chain uses TRBV20-1 and TRBJ2-3; 8 bases line up with TRBD1. This CDR3 is 14 amino acids long. With V trimmed by 8 bases and J by 1 base, 8 bases remained unmatched. In germline, CDR1 is DFQATT, CDR2 SNEGSKA (reference sequence). The CDR3 coding sequence is TGCAGTTCTTCCCGGACAGGGCGCACAGATACGCAGTATTTT. The encoded protein is CSSSRTGRTDTQYF.

This clonotype was seen only a few times. This chain links TRBV5-1 with TRBJ2-3; the D is unclear. Trimming removed 1 base at V and 2 bases at J, with 20 bases between. Germline CDR1 and CDR2: SGHRS and YFSETQ. There are 18 residues in the CDR3. The CDR3 coding sequence is TGCGCCAGCAGCTTGTCTCTCTCTCTTCACCGGGCCACAGATACGCAGTATTTT. Translated: CASSLSLSLHRATDTQYF.

This clonotype was observed a handful of times. This chain uses TRBV14 with TRBJ2-1; D remains unclear. Trimming left V 1 base short and J 4 bases short, with 8 bases between. The CDR3 spans 14 residues. CDR1 and CDR2 (germline): SGHDN, FVKESK. In nucleotides, the CDR3 is TGTGCCAGCAGCCAAGGGTACAGATACAATGAGCAGTTCTTC. Residues: CASSQGYRYNEQFF.

This chain joins TRBV27 and TRBJ1-2; the D gene is possibly TRBD1 (6 bases). CDR3 length: 16 residues. Germline-derived CDR1 and CDR2 are MNHEY and SMNVEV (reference sequence). The V end lost 2 bases, the J end lost 2 bases, and 15 bases lay between the germline ends. The CDR3 protein is CASSLGAGRGNYGYTF. For the CDR3, the DNA is TGTGCCAGCAGTTTAGGGGCAGGCAGGGGCAACTATGGCTACACCTTC.